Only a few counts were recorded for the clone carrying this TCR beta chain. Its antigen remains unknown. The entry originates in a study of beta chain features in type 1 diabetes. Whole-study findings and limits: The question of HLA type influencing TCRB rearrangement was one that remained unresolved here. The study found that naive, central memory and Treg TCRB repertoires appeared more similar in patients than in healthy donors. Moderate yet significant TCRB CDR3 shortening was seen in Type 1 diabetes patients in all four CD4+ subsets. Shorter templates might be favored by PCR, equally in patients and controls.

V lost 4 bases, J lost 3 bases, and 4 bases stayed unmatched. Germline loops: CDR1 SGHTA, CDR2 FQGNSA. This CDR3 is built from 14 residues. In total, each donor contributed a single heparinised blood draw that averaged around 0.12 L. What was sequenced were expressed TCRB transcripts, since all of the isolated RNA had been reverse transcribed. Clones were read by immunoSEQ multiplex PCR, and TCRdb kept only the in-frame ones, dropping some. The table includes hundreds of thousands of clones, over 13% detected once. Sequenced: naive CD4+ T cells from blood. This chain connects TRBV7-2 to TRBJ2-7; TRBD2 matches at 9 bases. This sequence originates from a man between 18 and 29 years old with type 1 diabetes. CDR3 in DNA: TGTGCCAGCAGCTCCACGACTAGCGGCTACGAGCAGTACTTC. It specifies CASSSTTSGYEQYF.